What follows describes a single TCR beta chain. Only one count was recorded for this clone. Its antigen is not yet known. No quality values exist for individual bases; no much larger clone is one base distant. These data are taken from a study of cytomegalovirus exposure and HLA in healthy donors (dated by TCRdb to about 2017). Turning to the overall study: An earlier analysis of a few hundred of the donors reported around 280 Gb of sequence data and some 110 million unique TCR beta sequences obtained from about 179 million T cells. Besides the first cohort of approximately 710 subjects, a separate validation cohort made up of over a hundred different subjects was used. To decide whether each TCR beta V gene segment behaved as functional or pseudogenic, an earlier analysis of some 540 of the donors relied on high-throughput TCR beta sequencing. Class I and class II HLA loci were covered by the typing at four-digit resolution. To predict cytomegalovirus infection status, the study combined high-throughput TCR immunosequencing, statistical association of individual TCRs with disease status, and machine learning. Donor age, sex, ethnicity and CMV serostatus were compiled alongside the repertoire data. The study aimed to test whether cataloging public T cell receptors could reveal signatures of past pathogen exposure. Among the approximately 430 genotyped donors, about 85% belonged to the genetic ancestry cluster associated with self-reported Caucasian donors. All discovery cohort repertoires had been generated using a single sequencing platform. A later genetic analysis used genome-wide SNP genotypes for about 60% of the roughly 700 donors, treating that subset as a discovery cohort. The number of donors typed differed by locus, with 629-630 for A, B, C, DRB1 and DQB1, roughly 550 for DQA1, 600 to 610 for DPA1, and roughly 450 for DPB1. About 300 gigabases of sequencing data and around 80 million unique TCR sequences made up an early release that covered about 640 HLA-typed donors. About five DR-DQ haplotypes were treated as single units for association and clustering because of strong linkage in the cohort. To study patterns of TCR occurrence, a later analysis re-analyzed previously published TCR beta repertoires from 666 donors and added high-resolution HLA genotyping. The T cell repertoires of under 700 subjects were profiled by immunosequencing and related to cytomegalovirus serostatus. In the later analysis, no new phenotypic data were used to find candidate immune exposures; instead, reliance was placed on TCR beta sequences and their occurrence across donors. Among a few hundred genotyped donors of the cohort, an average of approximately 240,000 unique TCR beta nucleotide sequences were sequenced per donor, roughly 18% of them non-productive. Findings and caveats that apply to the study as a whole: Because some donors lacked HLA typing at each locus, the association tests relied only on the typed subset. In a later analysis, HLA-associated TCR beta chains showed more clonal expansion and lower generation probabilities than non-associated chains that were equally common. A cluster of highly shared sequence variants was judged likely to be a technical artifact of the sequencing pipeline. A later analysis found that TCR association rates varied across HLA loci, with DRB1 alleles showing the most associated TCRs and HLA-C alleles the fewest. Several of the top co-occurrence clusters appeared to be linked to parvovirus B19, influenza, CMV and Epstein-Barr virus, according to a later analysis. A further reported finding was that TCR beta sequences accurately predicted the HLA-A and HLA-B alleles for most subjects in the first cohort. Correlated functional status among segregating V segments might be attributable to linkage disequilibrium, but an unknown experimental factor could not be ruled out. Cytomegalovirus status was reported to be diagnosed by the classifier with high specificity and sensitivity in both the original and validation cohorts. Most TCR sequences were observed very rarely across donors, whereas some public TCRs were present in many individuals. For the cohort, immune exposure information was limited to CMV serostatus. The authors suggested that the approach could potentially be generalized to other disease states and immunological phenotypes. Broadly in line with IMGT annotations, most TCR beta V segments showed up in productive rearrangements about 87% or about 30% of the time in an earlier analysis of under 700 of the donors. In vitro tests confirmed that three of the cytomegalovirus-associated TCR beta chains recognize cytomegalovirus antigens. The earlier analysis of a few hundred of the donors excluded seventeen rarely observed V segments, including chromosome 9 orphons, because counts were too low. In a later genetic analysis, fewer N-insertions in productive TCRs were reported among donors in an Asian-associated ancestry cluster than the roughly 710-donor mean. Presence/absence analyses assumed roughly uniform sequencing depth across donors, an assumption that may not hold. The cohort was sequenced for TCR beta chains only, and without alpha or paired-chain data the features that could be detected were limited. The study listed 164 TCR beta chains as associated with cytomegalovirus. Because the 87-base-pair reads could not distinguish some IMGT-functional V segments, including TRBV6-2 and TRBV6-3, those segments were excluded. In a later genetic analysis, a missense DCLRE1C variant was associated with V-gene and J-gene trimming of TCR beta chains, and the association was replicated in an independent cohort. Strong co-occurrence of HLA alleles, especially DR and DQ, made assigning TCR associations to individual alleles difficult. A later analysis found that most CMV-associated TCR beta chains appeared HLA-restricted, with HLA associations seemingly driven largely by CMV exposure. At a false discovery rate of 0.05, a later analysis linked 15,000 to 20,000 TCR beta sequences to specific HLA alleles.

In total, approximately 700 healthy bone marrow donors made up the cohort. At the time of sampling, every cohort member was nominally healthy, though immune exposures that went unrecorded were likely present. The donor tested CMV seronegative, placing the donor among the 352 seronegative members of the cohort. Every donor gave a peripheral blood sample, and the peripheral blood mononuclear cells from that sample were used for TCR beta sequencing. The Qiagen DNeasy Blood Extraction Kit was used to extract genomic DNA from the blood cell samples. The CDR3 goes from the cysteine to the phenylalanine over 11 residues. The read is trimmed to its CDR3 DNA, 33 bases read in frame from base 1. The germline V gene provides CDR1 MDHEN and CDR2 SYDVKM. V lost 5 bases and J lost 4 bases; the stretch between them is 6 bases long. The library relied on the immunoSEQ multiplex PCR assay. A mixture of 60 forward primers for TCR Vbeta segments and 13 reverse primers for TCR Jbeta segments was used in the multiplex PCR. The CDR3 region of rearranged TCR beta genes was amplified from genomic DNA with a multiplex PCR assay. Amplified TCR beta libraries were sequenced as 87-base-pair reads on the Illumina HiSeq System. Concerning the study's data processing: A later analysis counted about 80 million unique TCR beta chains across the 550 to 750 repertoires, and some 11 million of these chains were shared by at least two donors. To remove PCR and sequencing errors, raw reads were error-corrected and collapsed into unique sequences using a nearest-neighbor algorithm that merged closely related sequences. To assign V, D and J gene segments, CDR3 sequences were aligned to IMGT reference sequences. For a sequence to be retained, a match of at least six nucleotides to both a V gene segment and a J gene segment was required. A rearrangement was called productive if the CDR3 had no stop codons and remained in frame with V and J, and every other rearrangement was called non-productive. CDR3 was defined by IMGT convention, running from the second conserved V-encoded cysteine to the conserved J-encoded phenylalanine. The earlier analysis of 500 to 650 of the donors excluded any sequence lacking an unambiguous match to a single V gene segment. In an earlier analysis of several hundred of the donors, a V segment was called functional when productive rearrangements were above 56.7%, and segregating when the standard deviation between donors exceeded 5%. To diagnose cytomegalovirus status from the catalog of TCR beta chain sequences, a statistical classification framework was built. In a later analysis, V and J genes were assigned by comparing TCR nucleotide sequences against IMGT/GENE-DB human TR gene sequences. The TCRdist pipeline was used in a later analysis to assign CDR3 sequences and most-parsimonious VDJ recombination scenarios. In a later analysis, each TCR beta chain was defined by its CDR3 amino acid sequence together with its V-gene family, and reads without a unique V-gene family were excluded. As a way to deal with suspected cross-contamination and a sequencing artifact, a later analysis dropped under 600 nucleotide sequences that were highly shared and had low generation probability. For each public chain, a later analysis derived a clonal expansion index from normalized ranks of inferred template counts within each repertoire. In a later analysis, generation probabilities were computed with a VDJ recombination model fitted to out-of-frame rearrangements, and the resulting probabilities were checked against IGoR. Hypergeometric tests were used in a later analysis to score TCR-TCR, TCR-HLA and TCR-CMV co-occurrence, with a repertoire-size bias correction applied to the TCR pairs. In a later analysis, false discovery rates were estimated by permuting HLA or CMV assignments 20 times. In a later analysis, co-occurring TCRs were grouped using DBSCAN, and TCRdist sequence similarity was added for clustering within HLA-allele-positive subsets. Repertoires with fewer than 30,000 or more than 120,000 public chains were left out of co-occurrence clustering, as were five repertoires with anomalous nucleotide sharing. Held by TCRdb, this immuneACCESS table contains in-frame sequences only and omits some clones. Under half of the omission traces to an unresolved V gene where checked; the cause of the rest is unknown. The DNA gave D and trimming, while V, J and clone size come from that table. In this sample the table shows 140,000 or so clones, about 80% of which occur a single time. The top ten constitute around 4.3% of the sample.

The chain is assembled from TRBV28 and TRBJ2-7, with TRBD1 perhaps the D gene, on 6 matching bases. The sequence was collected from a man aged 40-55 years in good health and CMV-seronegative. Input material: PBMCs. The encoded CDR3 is CASSTGYEQYF. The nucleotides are TGTGCCAGCAGTACAGGGTACGAGCAGTACTTC.